Listed below are T cell receptor beta chains from one sample, sequenced in a study of blood T cell repertoires in COVID-19. Measured with immunoSEQ multiplex PCR; TCRdb has only the in-frame clones, and not every one. The table has approximately 150,000 clones, about nine tenths seen once. Sequencing was done on a sample of peripheral blood. Receptors originate from a woman aged 60-75 years who had recovered from COVID-19. CDR3s include the opening cysteine and the closing phenylalanine or tryptophan. A D gene is named only where the DNA matches it firmly. Clone size is not always given. Where it is, it says once, few, many or a class for expanded clones.

V gene	clone size	D gene	J gene	CDR3 protein	CDR3 DNA
TRBV19	-	TRBD1	TRBJ2-7	CASSSPWTGIYEQYF	TGTGCCAGTAGTTCCCCGTGGACAGGGATCTACGAGCAGTACTTC
TRBV7-2	-	TRBD1	TRBJ1-2	CASSELPGQGNYGYTF	TGTGCCAGCAGCGAACTTCCGGGACAGGGGAACTATGGCTACACCTTC
TRBV2	-	TRBD1	TRBJ1-5	CASSDRTGDQPQHF	TGTGCCAGCAGCGATCGGACAGGGGATCAGCCCCAGCATTTT
TRBV5-4	once	-	TRBJ2-3	CASSLGTLDTQYF	TGTGCCAGCAGCTTGGGGACACTAGATACGCAGTATTTT
TRBV6-5	-	TRBD1	TRBJ1-2	CASRSTGGYGYTF	TGTGCCAGCAGATCCACAGGGGGGTATGGCTACACCTTC
TRBV28	-	-	TRBJ1-1	CASSETGMSTEAFF	TGTGCCAGCAGTGAGACAGGAATGTCCACTGAAGCTTTCTTT
TRBV5-1	-	-	TRBJ2-1	CASSLQSSVSNEQFF	TGCGCCAGCAGCTTGCAGTCAAGCGTAAGCAATGAGCAGTTCTTC
TRBV28	-	-	TRBJ1-2	CASSLNTLGYGYTF	TGTGCCAGCAGTTTAAACACCCTAGGATATGGCTACACCTTC
TRBV2	-	TRBD1	TRBJ1-5	CASSPTGKFQPQHF	TGTGCCAGCAGTCCGACAGGGAAGTTTCAGCCCCAGCATTTT
TRBV27	-	-	TRBJ1-4	CASSFHRATNEKLFF	TGTGCCAGCAGTTTCCACAGGGCAACTAATGAAAAACTGTTTTTT
TRBV6-5	many	-	TRBJ1-6	CASSPGGSYNSPLHF	TGTGCCAGCAGCCCGGGGGGCTCCTATAATTCACCCCTCCACTTT
TRBV12-3/TRBV12-4	-	TRBD1	TRBJ1-1	CASGDRMNTEAFF	TGTGCCAGCGGGGACAGGATGAACACTGAAGCTTTCTTT
TRBV29-1	once	TRBD2	TRBJ2-7	CSVGFGASGGNEQYF	TGCAGCGTTGGGTTTGGGGCTAGCGGGGGCAACGAGCAGTACTTC
TRBV28	once	-	TRBJ1-1	CASSPSFFTEAFF	TGTGCCAGCAGTCCTAGTTTTTTCACTGAAGCTTTCTTT
TRBV19	-	-	TRBJ1-6	CASSIGGSEGNSPLHF	TGTGCCAGTAGTATTGGCGGGAGCGAGGGGAATTCACCCCTCCACTTT
TRBV5-1	-	TRBD2	TRBJ2-5	CASSLGGTSVTQGTQYF	TGCGCCAGCAGCTTGGGAGGGACTAGCGTCACGCAAGGGACCCAGTACTTC
TRBV4-2	few	TRBD1	TRBJ2-7	CASSPNRGARNEQYF	TGTGCCAGCAGCCCCAACAGGGGTGCTAGGAACGAGCAGTACTTC
TRBV4-1	few	-	TRBJ1-5	CASSRRAGDNQPQHF	TGCGCCAGCAGCCGTAGGGCGGGGGACAATCAGCCCCAGCATTTT
TRBV4-1	-	TRBD1	TRBJ1-5	CASSQDPGQGYQPQHF	TGCGCCAGCAGCCAAGATCCGGGACAGGGGTACCAGCCCCAGCATTTT
TRBV11-1	once	TRBD1	TRBJ2-2	CASSLQGALNTGELFF	TGTGCCAGCAGCTTACAGGGGGCTCTGAACACCGGGGAGCTGTTTTTT
TRBV5-1	-	-	TRBJ2-5	CASSSYTRGETQYF	TGCGCCAGCAGCTCGTACACGAGAGGGGAGACCCAGTACTTC
TRBV9	-	TRBD1	TRBJ2-5	CASSVRGNQETQYF	TGTGCCAGCAGCGTCAGGGGGAACCAAGAGACCCAGTACTTC
TRBV5-1	-	-	TRBJ1-1	CASSSGDTEAFF	TGCGCCAGCAGCTCAGGGGACACTGAAGCTTTCTTT
TRBV10-2	-	-	TRBJ1-6	CASSRVNSPLHF	TGCGCCAGCAGTCGAGTCAATTCACCCCTCCACTTT
TRBV5-4	-	-	TRBJ2-3	CASSSTSSADTQYF	TGTGCCAGCAGCTCTACTAGTTCCGCAGATACGCAGTATTTT
TRBV10-3	-	-	TRBJ1-1	CAISERVSTEAFF	TGTGCCATCAGTGAGCGGGTTAGTACTGAAGCTTTCTTT
TRBV27	-	-	TRBJ2-1	CASSLRADQLVMFNEQFF	TGTGCCAGCAGTTTAAGGGCCGACCAACTAGTGATGTTCAATGAGCAGTTCTTC
TRBV2	-	-	TRBJ1-1	CASSEPGAGAEAFF	TGTGCCAGCAGCGAGCCAGGGGCAGGAGCTGAAGCTTTCTTT
TRBV7-6	-	TRBD1	TRBJ2-5	CASSPTPGQGAETQYF	TGTGCCAGCAGCCCAACACCAGGACAGGGGGCAGAGACCCAGTACTTC
TRBV2	-	-	TRBJ1-2	CASLLSTGIGGYTF	TGTGCCAGCCTACTTTCGACAGGCATAGGGGGCTACACCTTC
TRBV5-4	-	TRBD1	TRBJ2-5	CASSLPQGAGETQYF	TGTGCCAGCAGCTTGCCACAGGGGGCCGGAGAGACCCAGTACTTC
TRBV19	-	TRBD1	TRBJ1-2	CASSMGQGAWGYTF	TGTGCCAGTAGTATGGGACAGGGGGCTTGGGGCTACACCTTC
TRBV7-3	-	-	TRBJ1-4	CASSLERRTNEKLFF	TGTGCCAGCAGCTTGGAGAGGCGAACTAATGAAAAACTGTTTTTT
TRBV18	-	TRBD2	TRBJ2-1	CASSPGGDNEQFF	TGTGCCAGCTCACCTGGGGGGGACAATGAGCAGTTCTTC
TRBV10-1	-	TRBD1	TRBJ2-3	CASSPGTGFSTDTQYF	TGCGCCAGCAGCCCCGGGACAGGGTTTAGCACAGATACGCAGTATTTT
TRBV5-8	-	TRBD1	TRBJ2-5	CASSLSAGGTETQYF	TGTGCCAGCAGCTTGTCCGCAGGGGGAACAGAGACCCAGTACTTC
TRBV28	-	-	TRBJ1-5	CASSLRGSQPQHF	TGTGCCAGCAGTTTACGGGGTTCCCAGCCCCAGCATTTT
TRBV6-4	-	-	TRBJ2-3	CASSTTGATDTQYF	TGTGCCAGCAGTACAACGGGAGCCACAGATACGCAGTATTTT
TRBV6-2/TRBV6-3	-	-	TRBJ1-1	CASSTNRVTEAFF	TGTGCCAGCAGTACAAACAGGGTCACTGAAGCTTTCTTT
TRBV7-9	-	TRBD2	TRBJ2-5	CASSLSIGGGGRETQYF	TGTGCCAGCAGCCTGTCGATCGGCGGGGGGGGCCGGGAGACCCAGTACTTC
TRBV12-3/TRBV12-4	-	-	TRBJ1-2	CASKGEANYGYTF	TGTGCCAGCAAAGGGGAAGCTAACTATGGCTACACCTTC
TRBV27	-	-	TRBJ1-3	CASKTVLGDSGNTIYF	TGTGCCAGCAAGACTGTCTTAGGGGACTCTGGAAACACCATATATTTT
TRBV24-1	once	TRBD2	TRBJ2-3	CATSDPPGLASTDTQYF	TGTGCCACCAGTGATCCCCCGGGACTAGCTAGCACAGATACGCAGTATTTT